The TCR beta chain under discussion was sequenced for a study of shared clonotypes between healthy human individuals. Clones were sequenced by immunoSEQ multiplex PCR, and TCRdb holds only the in-frame ones, with some missing. Altogether about 2 million clones are present, approximately 94% being singletons, with the ten largest covering under 1.5%. Cells designated naive CD8 were CD45RO-negative and were positively selected for CCR7, with terminally differentiated effector memory CD45RA+ cells excluded. The study drew its donors from healthy HIV-negative adults without recent acute infections or vaccinations. This CDR3 has 12 amino acids. The germline gives CDR1 SNHLY, CDR2 FYNNEI. V gave up 5 bases and J gave up 3 bases; unmatched junction bases: 1. This clone was observed a single time. Its antigen remains unidentified. Study conclusions and caveats: Researchers found naive subsets generally carried larger estimated richness than memory subsets. Naive CD4 clonotypes overlapped across a handful of donors at roughly 5.1%. Depth of sequencing was expected to influence donor clonotype sharing.

This TCR was sampled from a man aged 18 to 29 in good health. This chain uses TRBV2 with TRBJ2-7, with 7 bases fitting TRBD2. Specimen: naive CD8+ T cells sorted from blood. DNA for the CDR3: TGTGCCAGCAGTCGGGACTACTACGAGCAGTACTTC. This sequence encodes CASSRDYYEQYF.